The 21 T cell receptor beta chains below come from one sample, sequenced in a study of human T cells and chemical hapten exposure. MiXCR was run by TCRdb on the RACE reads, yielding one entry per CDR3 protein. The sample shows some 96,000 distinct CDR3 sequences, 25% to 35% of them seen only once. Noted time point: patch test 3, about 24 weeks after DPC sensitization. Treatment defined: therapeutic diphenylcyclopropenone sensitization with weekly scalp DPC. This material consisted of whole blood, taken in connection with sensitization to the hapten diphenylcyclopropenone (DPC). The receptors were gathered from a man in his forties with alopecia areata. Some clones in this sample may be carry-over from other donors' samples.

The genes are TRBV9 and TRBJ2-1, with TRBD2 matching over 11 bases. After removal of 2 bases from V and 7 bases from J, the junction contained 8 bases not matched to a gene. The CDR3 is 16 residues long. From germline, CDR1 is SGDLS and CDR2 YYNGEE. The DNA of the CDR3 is TGTGCCAGCAGCGTTAGCGGGAGGGGGGCGGTGAATGAGCAGTTCTTC. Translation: CASSVSGRGAVNEQFF.

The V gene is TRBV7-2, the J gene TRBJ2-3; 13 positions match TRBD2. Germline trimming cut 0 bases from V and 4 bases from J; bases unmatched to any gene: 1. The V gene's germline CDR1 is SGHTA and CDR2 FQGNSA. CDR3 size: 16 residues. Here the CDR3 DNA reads TGTGCCAGCAGCTTAGCAGGACTAGCGGGAGCAGATACGCAGTATTTT. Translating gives CASSLAGLAGADTQYF.

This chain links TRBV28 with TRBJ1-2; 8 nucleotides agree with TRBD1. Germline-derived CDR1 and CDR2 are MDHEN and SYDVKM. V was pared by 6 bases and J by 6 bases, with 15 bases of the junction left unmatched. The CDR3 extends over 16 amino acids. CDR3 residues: CASSMGQAISPDGYTF. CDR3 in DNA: TGTGCCAGCAGCATGGGACAGGCAATATCCCCAGATGGCTACACCTTC.

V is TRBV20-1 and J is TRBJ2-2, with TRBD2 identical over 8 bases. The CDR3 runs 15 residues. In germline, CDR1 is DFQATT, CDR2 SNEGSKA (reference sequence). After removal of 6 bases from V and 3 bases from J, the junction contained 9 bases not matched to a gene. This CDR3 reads CSATAGGGHTGELFF. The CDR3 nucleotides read TGCAGTGCCACGGCGGGGGGAGGACACACCGGGGAGCTGTTTTTT.

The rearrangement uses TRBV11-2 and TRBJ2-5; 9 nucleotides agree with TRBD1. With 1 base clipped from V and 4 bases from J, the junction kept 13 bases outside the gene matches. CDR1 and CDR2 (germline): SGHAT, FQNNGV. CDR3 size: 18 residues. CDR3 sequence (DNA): TGTGCCAGCAGCTTAGGCTACGGAGACAGGGGGAGGCGAGAGACCCAGTACTTC. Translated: CASSLGYGDRGRRETQYF.

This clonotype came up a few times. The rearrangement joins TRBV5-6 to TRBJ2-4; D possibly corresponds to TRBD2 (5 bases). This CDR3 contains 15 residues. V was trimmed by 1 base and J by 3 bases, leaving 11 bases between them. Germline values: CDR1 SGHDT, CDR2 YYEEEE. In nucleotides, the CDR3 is TGTGCCAGCAGCTTGCGAGGAGGCGGCAAAAACATTCAGTACTTC. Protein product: CASSLRGGGKNIQYF.

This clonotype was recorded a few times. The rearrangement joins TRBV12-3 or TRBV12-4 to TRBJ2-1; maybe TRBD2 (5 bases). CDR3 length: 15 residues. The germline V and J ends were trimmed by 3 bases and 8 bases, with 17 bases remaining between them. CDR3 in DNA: TGTGCCAGCAGTTTGGACGCAGCGGTAAGCTATGAGCAGTTCTTC. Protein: CASSLDAAVSYEQFF.

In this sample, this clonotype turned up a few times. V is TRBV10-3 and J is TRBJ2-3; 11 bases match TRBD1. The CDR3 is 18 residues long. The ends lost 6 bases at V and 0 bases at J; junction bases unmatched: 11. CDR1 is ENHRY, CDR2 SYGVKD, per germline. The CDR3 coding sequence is TGTGCCATCAGCGTTGGGACAGGGGGGGCCGCTAGCACAGATACGCAGTATTTT. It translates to CAISVGTGGAASTDTQYF.

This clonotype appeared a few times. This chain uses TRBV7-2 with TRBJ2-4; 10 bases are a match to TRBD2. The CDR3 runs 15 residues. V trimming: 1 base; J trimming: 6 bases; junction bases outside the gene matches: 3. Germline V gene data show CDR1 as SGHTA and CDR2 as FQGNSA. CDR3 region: CASSLGLAGVNIQYF. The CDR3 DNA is TGTGCCAGCAGCTTAGGGCTAGCGGGAGTAAACATTCAGTACTTC.

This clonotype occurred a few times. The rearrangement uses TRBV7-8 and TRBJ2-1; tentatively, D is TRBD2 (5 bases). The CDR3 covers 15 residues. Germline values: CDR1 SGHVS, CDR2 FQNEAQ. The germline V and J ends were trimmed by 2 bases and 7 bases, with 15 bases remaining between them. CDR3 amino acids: CASSLFSSPGNEQFF. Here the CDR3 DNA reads TGTGCCAGCAGCTTATTCAGTTCCCCGGGGAATGAGCAGTTCTTC.

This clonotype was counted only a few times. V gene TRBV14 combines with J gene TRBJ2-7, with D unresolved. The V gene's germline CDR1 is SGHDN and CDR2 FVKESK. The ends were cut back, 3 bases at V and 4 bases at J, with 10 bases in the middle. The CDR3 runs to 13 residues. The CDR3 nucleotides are TGTGCCAGCAGCCAGGCTACCTTGTACGAGCAGTACTTC. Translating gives CASSQATLYEQYF.

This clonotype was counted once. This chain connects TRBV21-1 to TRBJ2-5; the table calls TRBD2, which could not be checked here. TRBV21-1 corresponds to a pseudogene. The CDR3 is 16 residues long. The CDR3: CASSPPGLETQETQYF. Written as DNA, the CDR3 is TGTGCCAGCAGCCCACCGGGACTAGAAACACAAGAGACCCAGTACTTC.

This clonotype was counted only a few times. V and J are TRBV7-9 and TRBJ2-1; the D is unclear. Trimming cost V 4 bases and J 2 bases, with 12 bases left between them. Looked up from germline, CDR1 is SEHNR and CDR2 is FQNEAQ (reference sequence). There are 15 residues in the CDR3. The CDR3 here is CASSSPPSPYNEQFF. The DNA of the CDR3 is TGTGCCAGCAGCTCGCCCCCGAGCCCCTACAATGAGCAGTTCTTC.

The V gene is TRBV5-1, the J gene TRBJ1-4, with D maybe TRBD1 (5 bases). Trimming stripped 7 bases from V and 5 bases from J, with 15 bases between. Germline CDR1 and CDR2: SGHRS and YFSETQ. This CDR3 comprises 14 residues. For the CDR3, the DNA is TGCGCCAGCCGCCCGGGACCAGCAAATGAAAAACTGTTTTTT. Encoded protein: CASRPGPANEKLFF.

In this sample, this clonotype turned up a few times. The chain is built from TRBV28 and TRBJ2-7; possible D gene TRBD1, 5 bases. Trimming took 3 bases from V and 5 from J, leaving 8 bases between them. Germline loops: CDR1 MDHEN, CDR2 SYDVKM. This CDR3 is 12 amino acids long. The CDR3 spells CASSFSRDEQYF. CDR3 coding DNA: TGTGCCAGCAGTTTTTCCAGGGACGAGCAGTACTTC.

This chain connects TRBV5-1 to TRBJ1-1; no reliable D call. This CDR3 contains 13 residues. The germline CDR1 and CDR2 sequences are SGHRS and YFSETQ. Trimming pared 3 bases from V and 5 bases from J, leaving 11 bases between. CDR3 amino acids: CASSSPPGTEAFF. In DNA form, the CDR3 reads TGCGCCAGCAGCTCCCCACCGGGGACTGAAGCTTTCTTT.

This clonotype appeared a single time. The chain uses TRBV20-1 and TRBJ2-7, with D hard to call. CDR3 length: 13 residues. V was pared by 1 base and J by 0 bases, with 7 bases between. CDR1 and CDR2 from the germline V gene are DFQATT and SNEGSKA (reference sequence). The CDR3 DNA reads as TGCAGTGCTAGAGGCCACAGCTCCTACGAGCAGTACTTC. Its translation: CSARGHSSYEQYF.

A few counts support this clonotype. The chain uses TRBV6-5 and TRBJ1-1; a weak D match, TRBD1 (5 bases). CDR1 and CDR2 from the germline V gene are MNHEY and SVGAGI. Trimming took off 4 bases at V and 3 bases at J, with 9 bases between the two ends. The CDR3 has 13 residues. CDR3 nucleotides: TGTGCCAGCAGTTCAGGGTGCGACACTGAAGCTTTCTTT. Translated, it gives CASSSGCDTEAFF.

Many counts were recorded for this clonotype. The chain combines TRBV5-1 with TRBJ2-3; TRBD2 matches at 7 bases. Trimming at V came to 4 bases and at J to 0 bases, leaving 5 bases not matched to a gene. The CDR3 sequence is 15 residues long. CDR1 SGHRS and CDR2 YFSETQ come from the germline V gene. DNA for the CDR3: TGCGCCAGCAGCGGAGGGACTACTAGCACAGATACGCAGTATTTT. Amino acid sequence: CASSGGTTSTDTQYF.

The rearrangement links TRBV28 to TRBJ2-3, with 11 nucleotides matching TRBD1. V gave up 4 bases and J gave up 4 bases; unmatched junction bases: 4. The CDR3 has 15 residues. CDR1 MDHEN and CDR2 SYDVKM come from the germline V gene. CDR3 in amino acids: CASSSDRGRADTQYF. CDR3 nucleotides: TGTGCCAGCAGTTCGGACAGGGGGCGGGCAGATACGCAGTATTTT.

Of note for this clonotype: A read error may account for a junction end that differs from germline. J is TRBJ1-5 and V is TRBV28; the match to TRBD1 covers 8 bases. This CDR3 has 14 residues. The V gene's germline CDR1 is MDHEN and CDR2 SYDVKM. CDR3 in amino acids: CASSPGQGNLPQHF. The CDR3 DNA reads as TGTGCCAGCAGTCCAGGACAGGGTAATCTGCCCCAGCATTTT.